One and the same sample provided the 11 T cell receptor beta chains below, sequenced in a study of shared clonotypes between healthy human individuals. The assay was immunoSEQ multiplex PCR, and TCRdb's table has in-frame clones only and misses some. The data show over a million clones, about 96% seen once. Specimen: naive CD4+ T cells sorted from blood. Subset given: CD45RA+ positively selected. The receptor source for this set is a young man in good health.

The CDR3 here is CASSHIGQGQETQYF. Here the CDR3 DNA reads TGTGCCAGCAGCCACATTGGACAGGGGCAAGAGACCCAGTACTTC. The chain links TRBV14 to TRBJ2-5; 9 bases are a match to TRBD1. V dropped 3 bases and J dropped 2; count of bases not matched to a gene: 4. CDR3 length equals 15 residues. In germline, CDR1 is SGHDN, CDR2 FVKESK.

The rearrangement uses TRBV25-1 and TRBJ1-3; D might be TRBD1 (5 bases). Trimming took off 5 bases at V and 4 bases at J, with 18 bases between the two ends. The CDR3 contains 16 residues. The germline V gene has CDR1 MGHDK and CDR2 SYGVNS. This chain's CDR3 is CASSPPLQGYGNTIYF. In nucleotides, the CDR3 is TGTGCCAGCAGTCCTCCGCTCCAGGGTTACGGAAACACCATATATTTT.

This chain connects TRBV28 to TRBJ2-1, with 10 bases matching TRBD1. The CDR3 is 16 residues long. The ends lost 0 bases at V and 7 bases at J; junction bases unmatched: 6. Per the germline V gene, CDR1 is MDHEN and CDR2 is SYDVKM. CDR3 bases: TGTGCCAGCAGTTTATGGGGACAGGGGAAACTGAATGAGCAGTTCTTC. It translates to CASSLWGQGKLNEQFF.

CDR3 in DNA: TGTGCCATCCCCCCTGGGACTCAGATCTACAATGAGCAGTTCTTC. Translation gives CAIPPGTQIYNEQFF. This sequence joins TRBV6-5 and TRBJ2-1, with D possibly matching TRBD2 (6 bases). The CDR3 runs 15 residues. CDR1 and CDR2 from the germline V gene are MNHEY and SVGAGI. V was trimmed by 10 bases and J by 3 bases, leaving 19 bases between them.

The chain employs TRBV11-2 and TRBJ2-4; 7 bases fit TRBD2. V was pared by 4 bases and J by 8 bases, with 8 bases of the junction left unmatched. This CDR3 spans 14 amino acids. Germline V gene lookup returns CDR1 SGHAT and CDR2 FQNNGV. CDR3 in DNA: TGTGCCAGCAGCTCGGGGGGTTCCTGGGACATTCAGTACTTC. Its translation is CASSSGGSWDIQYF.

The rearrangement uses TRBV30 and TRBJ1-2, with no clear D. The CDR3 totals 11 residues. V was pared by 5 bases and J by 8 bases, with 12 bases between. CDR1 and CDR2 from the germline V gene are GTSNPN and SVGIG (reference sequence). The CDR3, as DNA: TGTGCCTGGCCAACAATGGGAGGCTACACCTTC. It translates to CAWPTMGGYTF.

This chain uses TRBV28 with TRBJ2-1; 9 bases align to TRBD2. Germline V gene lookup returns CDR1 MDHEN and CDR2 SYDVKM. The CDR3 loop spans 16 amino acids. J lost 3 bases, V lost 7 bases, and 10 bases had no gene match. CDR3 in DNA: TGTGCCAGCAACGACTCGGGCGGGAGGGGCTACAATGAGCAGTTCTTC. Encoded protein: CASNDSGGRGYNEQFF.

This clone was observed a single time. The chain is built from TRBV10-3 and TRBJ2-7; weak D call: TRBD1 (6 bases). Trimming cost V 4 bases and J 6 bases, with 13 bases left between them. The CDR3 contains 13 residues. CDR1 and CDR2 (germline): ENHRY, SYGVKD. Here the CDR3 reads CAISGTDLGEQYF. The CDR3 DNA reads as TGTGCCATCAGTGGGACAGATCTGGGCGAGCAGTACTTC.

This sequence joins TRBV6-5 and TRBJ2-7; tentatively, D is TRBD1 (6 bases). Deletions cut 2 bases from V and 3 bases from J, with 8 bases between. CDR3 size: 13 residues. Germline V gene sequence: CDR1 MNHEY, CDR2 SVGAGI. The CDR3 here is CASSYQQGYEQYF. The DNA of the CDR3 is TGTGCCAGCAGTTACCAACAGGGCTACGAGCAGTACTTC.

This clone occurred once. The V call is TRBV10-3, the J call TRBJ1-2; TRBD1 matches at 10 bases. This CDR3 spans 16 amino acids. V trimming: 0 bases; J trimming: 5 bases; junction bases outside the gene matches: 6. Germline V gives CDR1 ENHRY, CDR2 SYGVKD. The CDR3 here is CAISESGDRGVYGYTF. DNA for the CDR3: TGTGCCATCAGTGAGTCGGGGGACAGGGGTGTGTATGGCTACACCTTC.

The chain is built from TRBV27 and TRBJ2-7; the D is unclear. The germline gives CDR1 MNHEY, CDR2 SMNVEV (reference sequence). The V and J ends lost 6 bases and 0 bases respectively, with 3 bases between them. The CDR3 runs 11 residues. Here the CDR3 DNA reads TGTGCCAGCAGAAACTCCTACGAGCAGTACTTC. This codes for CASRNSYEQYF.